The clone carrying this T cell receptor beta chain has ten or more counts. The data were taken from a study of Graves' ophthalmopathy and Graves' hyperthyroidism. Beta-chain TCR CDR3 regions were amplified from RNA transcripts. HTBI-primed RT-PCR formed the first round, and a multiplex PCR formed the second. MiXCR was run by TCRdb on the multiplex PCR reads, yielding one entry per CDR3 protein. The table includes under 350,000 distinct CDR3 sequences, roughly 15% detected once. Donors with ophthalmopathy: moderate-to-severe activity, CAS ≥3, NOSPECS ≥4, duration under 3 months. V was clipped by 2 bases and J by 8 bases, with 9 bases between them. In germline, CDR1 is GTSNPN, CDR2 SVGIG (reference sequence). The CDR3 loop spans 11 amino acids.

The rearrangement uses TRBV30 and TRBJ1-1; D perhaps matches TRBD1 (5 bases). Input material: peripheral blood. The receptor comes from an adult man with Graves' ophthalmopathy. The CDR3 nucleotides read TGTGCCTGGAGTACAGGACTGGAAGCTTTCTTT. Amino acid sequence: CAWSTGLEAFF.